Following are 2 T cell receptor beta chains from one sample sequenced in a study of graft-versus-host responses after intestinal transplantation. The repertoire was sequenced with immunoSEQ multiplex PCR; TCRdb's copy has only in-frame clones and lacks some. Of approximately 120,000 clones listed, approximately 94% are singletons. Their recognized antigens are unknown. The input for sequencing was unstimulated CD4+ T cells sorted from spleen or lymph node cells, taken before intestinal transplant. The receptors stem from a human donor who received an intestinal transplant.

The chain joins TRBV5-1 to TRBJ1-3, with D possibly TRBD1 on 6 matching bases. Germline assignment: CDR1 SGHRS and CDR2 YFSETQ. The CDR3 sequence is 16 residues long. Trimming took off 4 bases at V and 0 bases at J, with 14 bases between the two ends. CDR3: CASSKQGAFSGNTIYF. Written as DNA, the CDR3 is TGCGCCAGCAGCAAACAGGGCGCCTTCTCTGGAAACACCATATATTTT.

This clone occurred once. This sequence joins TRBV5-1 and TRBJ2-3; D is tentatively TRBD1 or TRBD2 (5 bases each). Trimming pared 0 bases from V and 2 bases from J, leaving 7 bases between. Germline-derived CDR1 and CDR2 are SGHRS and YFSETQ. The CDR3 is 14 residues long. CDR3 nucleotides: TGCGCCAGCAGCTTGGGGGACCACACAGATACGCAGTATTTT. Translated: CASSLGDHTDTQYF.